The 32 T cell receptor beta chains below were found in one sample sequenced in a study of T cell changes during pregnancy in multiple sclerosis (dated by TCRdb to the late 2010s). The library was prepared using the immunoSEQ multiplex PCR assay. What TCRdb holds here is the immuneACCESS table cut down to in-frame rearrangements. Part of the clones is not present; checked against another copy, under half of the missing clones reflect an unresolved V gene, and the others are unexplained. Within this sample are over 60,000 clones, with around nine tenths of them counted one time only. The top ten hold 0.29% of the sample. Sample: CD4+ T cells from peripheral blood mononuclear cells, taken in the third trimester of pregnancy. These receptors came from a female donor in good health, enrolled as a control in a pregnancy study.

This chain links TRBV30 with TRBJ2-1; 12 bases map to TRBD1. Losses at the gene ends were 5 bases for V and 7 bases for J; bases not matched to a gene: 6. This CDR3 is built from 14 residues. The V gene's germline CDR1 is GTSNPN and CDR2 SVGIG (reference sequence). The CDR3 DNA reads TGTGCCTGGGGTTCGGGACAGGGGGCGAATGAGCAGTTCTTC. Its protein is CAWGSGQGANEQFF.

The V call is TRBV25-1, the J call TRBJ1-4; TRBD1 is a possible D gene (5 bases). V was clipped by 1 base and J by 12 bases, with 15 bases between them. This CDR3 is 14 amino acids long. The V gene's germline CDR1 is MGHDK and CDR2 SYGVNS. CDR3 DNA: TGTGCCAGCAGTGAATGGGGCAGTCATTCAGAACTGTTTTTT. This gives the protein CASSEWGSHSELFF.

V usage is TRBV19 and J usage is TRBJ1-3; perhaps TRBD1 as D (5 bases). The CDR3 consists of 13 residues. V lost 6 bases, J lost 3 bases, and 9 bases lay in between. Germline assignment: CDR1 LNHDA and CDR2 SQIVND (reference sequence). The CDR3 DNA is TGTGCCAGTAGCTCAGGGAATGGAAACACCATATATTTT. Encoded protein: CASSSGNGNTIYF. Complete variable domain (other parts from reference TRBV19 and TRBJ1-3): DGGITQSPKYLFRKEGQNVTLSCEQNLNHDAMYWYRQDPGQGLRLIYYSQIVNDFQKGDIAEGYSVSREKKESFPLTVTSAQKNPTAFYLCASSSGNGNTIYFGEGSWLTVV.

The rearrangement joins TRBV6-1 to TRBJ1-1; D call uncertain. The V end lost 1 base, the J end lost 7 bases, and 10 bases lay between the germline ends. The CDR3 is 13 residues long. In germline, CDR1 is MNHNS, CDR2 SASEGT. The CDR3 sequence is CASSEVGRNEAFF. CDR3 in DNA: TGTGCCAGCAGTGAAGTGGGGAGGAATGAAGCTTTCTTT.

DNA for the CDR3: TGTGCCAGCAGACCGGGAAGCAATCAGCCCCAGCATTTT. It translates to CASRPGSNQPQHF. The gene calls are TRBV6-5 and TRBJ1-5; D remains unclear. From germline, CDR1 is MNHEY and CDR2 SVGAGI. This CDR3 spans 13 amino acids. V was shortened by 6 bases and J by 1 base, with 7 bases between the two germline ends.

This chain uses TRBV21-1 with TRBJ1-1; the table gives TRBD1 as D, unverified against the DNA. TRBV21-1 is a pseudogene segment. This CDR3 spans 19 amino acids. CDR3: CASSKKRWPLQQIRGQAFF. The CDR3 DNA reads as TGTGCCAGCAGCAAAAAGAGGTGGCCTCTCCAGCAGATCAGGGGCCAAGCTTTCTTT.

The chain joins TRBV7-9 to TRBJ2-5, with TRBD2 matching 11 bases. V dropped 4 bases and J dropped 4; count of bases not matched to a gene: 5. The CDR3 runs 15 residues. Germline CDR1 SEHNR, CDR2 FQNEAQ (reference sequence). CDR3 sequence (DNA): TGTGCCAGCAGCTCTAGCGGGGGGCCGGGAGAGACCCAGTACTTC. It is translated as CASSSSGGPGETQYF.

The rearrangement joins TRBV6-5 to TRBJ1-3, with a weak D call TRBD1 (6 bases). The germline gives CDR1 MNHEY, CDR2 SVGAGI. CDR3 length equals 13 residues. Between the trimmed V and J ends, which lost 6 bases and 4 bases, there was a span of 10 bases. CDR3 nucleotide sequence: TGTGCCAGCAGATCAGACAGGGGAAACACCATATATTTT. It specifies CASRSDRGNTIYF.

The V and J genes are TRBV5-1 and TRBJ2-3; D unresolved. The CDR3 is 15 residues long. Germline-derived CDR1 and CDR2 are SGHRS and YFSETQ. The germline V and J ends were trimmed by 0 bases and 4 bases, with 12 bases remaining between them. CDR3 bases: TGCGCCAGCAGCTTGGATGGAGCCCCCCCAGATACGCAGTATTTT. Translating it yields CASSLDGAPPDTQYF.

The J gene is TRBJ1-1, the V gene TRBV27; 7 bases agree with TRBD1. Germline V gene data show CDR1 as MNHEY and CDR2 as SMNVEV (reference sequence). V shed 5 bases and J 0 bases; nucleotides not matched to a gene: 9. The CDR3 covers 16 residues. DNA of the CDR3: TGTGCCAGCAGTCCGATGTTGGGGACAGTGAACACTGAAGCTTTCTTT. Protein: CASSPMLGTVNTEAFF.

The genes are TRBV5-6 and TRBJ2-2; 7 bases align to TRBD1. Trimming removed 4 bases from V and 1 base from J; junction bases left unmatched: 4. Germline V gene sequence: CDR1 SGHDT, CDR2 YYEEEE. There are 15 residues in the CDR3. CDR3 protein: CASSLTGVNTGELFF. The CDR3 DNA sequence: TGTGCCAGCAGCCTTACAGGGGTGAACACCGGGGAGCTGTTTTTT.

The chain employs TRBV5-1 and TRBJ1-6, with TRBD1 as a possible D gene (5 bases). Germline CDR1 reads SGHRS; CDR2 reads YFSETQ. The CDR3 is 16 residues long. Trimming cost V 0 bases and J 9 bases, with 16 bases left between them. The CDR3 reads CASSLGGGGLLSPLHF. CDR3 DNA: TGCGCCAGCAGCTTGGGCGGGGGAGGCCTACTTTCACCCCTCCACTTT.

The chain joins TRBV5-1 to TRBJ2-3, with TRBD1 matching over 7 bases. This CDR3 comprises 14 residues. Germline lookup yields CDR1 SGHRS and CDR2 YFSETQ. The ends lost 5 bases at V and 7 bases at J; junction bases unmatched: 10. This CDR3 reads CASRGRQGDNTQYF. CDR3 nucleotides: TGCGCCAGCAGGGGGAGACAGGGTGACAATACGCAGTATTTT.

This clone appeared a single time. The chain has TRBV10-2 and TRBJ2-7; D might be TRBD1 (6 bases). Trimming stripped 6 bases from V and 3 bases from J, with 18 bases between. Germline CDR1 and CDR2: WSHSY and SAAADI. CDR3 length: 15 amino acids. CDR3: CASSTSGQTFYEQYF. In DNA form, the CDR3 reads TGCGCCAGCAGCACCTCGGGACAAACATTCTACGAGCAGTACTTC.

The V gene is TRBV5-4, the J gene TRBJ1-2; perhaps TRBD1 as D (5 bases). CDR1 and CDR2 from the germline V gene are SGHNT and YYREEE (reference sequence). CDR3 length: 13 amino acids. V lost 4 bases, J lost 6 bases, and 13 bases lay in between. CDR3 in DNA: TGTGCCAGCAGCCTGGAGGTAGGGGATGGCTACACCTTC. Its protein product is CASSLEVGDGYTF. The full variable domain, rest sourced from reference TRBV5-4 and TRBJ1-2, is ETGVTQSPTHLIKTRGQQVTLRCSSQSGHNTVSWYQQALGQGPQFIFQYYREEENGRGNFPPRFSGLQFPNYSSELNVNALELDDSALYLCASSLEVGDGYTFGSGTRLTVV.

The chain couples TRBV6-6 to TRBJ1-6; D is unresolved. V was pared by 7 bases and J by 7 bases, with 11 bases between. Germline lookup yields CDR1 MNHNY and CDR2 SVGAGI (reference sequence). This CDR3 is built from 13 residues. The CDR3 spells CASTPSGNSPLHF. For the CDR3, the DNA is TGTGCCAGCACCCCCTCGGGGAATTCACCCCTCCACTTT.

The chain uses TRBV9 and TRBJ1-4, with 12 nucleotides matching TRBD1. With V trimmed by 4 bases and J by 8 bases, 9 bases remained unmatched. Germline V gene sequence: CDR1 SGDLS, CDR2 YYNGEE. CDR3 length: 16 amino acids. CDR3 DNA sequence: TGTGCCAGCAGCACCGAATACGGGACAGGGGGCGAAAAACTGTTTTTT. It encodes CASSTEYGTGGEKLFF. Filled out from reference TRBV9 and TRBJ1-4, the complete variable domain reads DSGVTQTPKHLITATGQRVTLRCSPRSGDLSVYWYQQSLDQGLQFLIQYYNGEERAKGNILERFSAQQFPDLHSELNLSSLELGDSALYFCASSTEYGTGGEKLFFGSGTQLSVL.

The chain couples TRBV4-3 to TRBJ1-3; D perhaps matches TRBD1 (5 bases). This CDR3 has 15 residues. CDR1 and CDR2 (germline): LGHNA, YSLEER. Trimming removed 2 bases from V and 1 base from J, with 9 bases in between. CDR3 region: CASSQQGVSGNTIYF. DNA of the CDR3: TGCGCCAGCAGCCAACAGGGTGTTTCTGGAAACACCATATATTTT.

The chain has TRBV15 and TRBJ2-1; 8 nucleotides agree with TRBD2. The CDR3 runs 15 residues. CDR1 and CDR2 (germline): LNHNV, YYDKDF (reference sequence). Losses at the gene ends were 0 bases for V and 4 bases for J; bases not matched to a gene: 2. CDR3 region: CATSRERGVYNEQFF. CDR3 nucleotide sequence: TGTGCCACCAGCAGAGAGCGGGGGGTTTACAATGAGCAGTTCTTC.

This clone was seen only once. This chain connects TRBV7-8 to TRBJ2-5; D remains ambiguous. Looked up from germline, CDR1 is SGHVS and CDR2 is FQNEAQ. This CDR3 has 21 residues. Trimming took 2 bases from V and 5 from J, leaving 33 bases between them. The CDR3 reads CASSLSWLPRPTNKFGETQYF. CDR3 coding DNA: TGTGCCAGCAGCTTATCTTGGCTCCCCCGCCCCACGAACAAATTCGGGGAGACCCAGTACTTC.

CDR3 loop: CASRGDKTYEQYF. The DNA of the CDR3 is TGTGCCAGTAGGGGGGACAAGACCTACGAGCAGTACTTC. The V call is TRBV19, the J call TRBJ2-7, with a possible D match to TRBD1 (6 bases). The CDR3 sequence is 13 residues long. CDR1 and CDR2 from the germline V gene are LNHDA and SQIVND (reference sequence). V gave up 6 bases and J gave up 2 bases, with 11 bases separating them. The full variable domain, in which reference TRBV19 and TRBJ2-7 provide the parts outside the CDR3, is DGGITQSPKYLFRKEGQNVTLSCEQNLNHDAMYWYRQDPGQGLRLIYYSQIVNDFQKGDIAEGYSVSREKKESFPLTVTSAQKNPTAFYLCASRGDKTYEQYFGPGTRLTVT.

The gene calls are TRBV5-1 and TRBJ2-5, with TRBD1 as a possible D gene (6 bases). Trimming removed 0 bases from V and 5 bases from J, with 11 bases in between. CDR1 and CDR2 from the germline V gene are SGHRS and YFSETQ. The CDR3 loop spans 14 amino acids. CDR3 in DNA: TGCGCCAGCAGCTTGGCACAGGGATCGGAGACCCAGTACTTC. Protein: CASSLAQGSETQYF.

The gene calls are TRBV7-2 and TRBJ2-7; tentative D call: TRBD1 (6 bases). The germline V gene has CDR1 SGHTA and CDR2 FQGNSA. V was clipped by 2 bases and J by 4 bases, with 9 bases between them. This CDR3 comprises 13 residues. The CDR3 DNA sequence: TGTGCCAGCAGCTTAACAGGGTTATACGAGCAGTACTTC. This translates into CASSLTGLYEQYF.

The V call is TRBV5-8, the J call TRBJ1-5, with D possibly TRBD1 on 6 matching bases. The CDR3 is 16 residues long. Germline V CDR1 and CDR2: SGHTS, YDEGEE. V was trimmed by 6 bases and J by 4 bases, leaving 20 bases between them. The CDR3 nucleotides read TGTGCCAGCACCCAGAGACAGGCGATATTGAATCAGCCCCAGCATTTT. Translating it yields CASTQRQAILNQPQHF.

The CDR3 DNA reads TGTGCCTGGAGTGTACTAGCGGGGTATGGTTACGAGCAGTACTTC. Protein sequence: CAWSVLAGYGYEQYF. The chain has TRBV30 and TRBJ2-7, with TRBD2 matching 10 bases. CDR1 and CDR2 from the germline V gene are GTSNPN and SVGIG (reference sequence). The CDR3 extends over 15 amino acids. Trimming cost V 0 bases and J 4 bases; bases outside gene matches: 6.

V gene TRBV27 combines with J gene TRBJ2-1, with D maybe TRBD2 (6 bases). The CDR3 covers 12 residues. The germline V gene has CDR1 MNHEY and CDR2 SMNVEV (reference sequence). Trimming took off 5 bases at V and 9 bases at J, with 11 bases between the two ends. CDR3 sequence (DNA): TGTGCCAGCAGTCCGACGCGGGGTGAGCAGTTCTTC. It encodes CASSPTRGEQFF.

The chain is built from TRBV15 and TRBJ1-6; tentatively, D is TRBD1 (5 bases). The CDR3 sequence is 18 residues long. From germline, CDR1 is LNHNV and CDR2 YYDKDF (reference sequence). V was cut by 0 bases and J by 3 bases, with 15 bases left in between. The DNA for the CDR3 is TGTGCCACCAGCAGAGATGGAGGGGCAGGGTTCTATAATTCACCCCTCCACTTT. Translating gives CATSRDGGAGFYNSPLHF. Looking up the rest from reference TRBV15 and TRBJ1-6 gives the full variable domain: DAMVIQNPRYQVTQFGKPVTLSCSQTLNHNVMYWYQQKSSQAPKLLFHYYDKDFNNEADTPDNFQSRRPNTSFCFLDIRSPGLGDTAMYLCATSRDGGAGFYNSPLHFGNGTRLTVT.

In its sample, this clone was seen once. CDR3 in amino acids: CASSSTGLNSPLHF. CDR3 nucleotide sequence: TGTGCCAGCAGCTCGACAGGGCTTAATTCACCCCTCCACTTT. This chain connects TRBV5-6 to TRBJ1-6; TRBD1 agrees at 7 bases. CDR1 SGHDT and CDR2 YYEEEE come from the germline V gene. CDR3 length equals 14 residues. The J segment lost 6 bases and the V segment lost 3 bases, leaving 3 bases of the junction unmatched.

V is TRBV7-3 and J is TRBJ2-1; D is perhaps TRBD1 (6 bases). The V end was cut by 5 bases, the J end by 3 bases, with 11 bases between. The CDR3 has 14 amino acids. Germline loops: CDR1 SGHTA, CDR2 FQGTGA. The CDR3 loop reads CASSVGTIYNEQFF. The CDR3 DNA reads TGTGCCAGCAGCGTCGGGACAATCTACAATGAGCAGTTCTTC.

The chain employs TRBV30 and TRBJ1-5, with TRBD1 identical over 10 bases. The V gene end was trimmed by 0 bases and the J gene end by 9 bases; junction bases not matched to a gene: 17. Per the germline V gene, CDR1 is GTSNPN and CDR2 is SVGIG (reference sequence). This CDR3 has 18 amino acids. CDR3 protein: CAWSVPFLGQGGGSPQHF. In DNA form, the CDR3 reads TGTGCCTGGAGTGTACCCTTCTTAGGACAGGGGGGAGGATCGCCCCAGCATTTT.

The J gene is TRBJ1-2, the V gene TRBV18; D remains ambiguous. There are 13 residues in the CDR3. V was trimmed by 3 bases and J by 5 bases, leaving 10 bases between them. Per the germline V gene, CDR1 is KGHSH and CDR2 is LQKENI. The CDR3 sequence: CASSPSEEYGYTF. The DNA of the CDR3 is TGTGCCAGCTCACCGAGTGAGGAGTATGGCTACACCTTC.

The CDR3 loop is CASSLATGNSGNTIYF. The CDR3 DNA reads as TGTGCCAGCAGCTTAGCCACAGGAAACTCTGGAAACACCATATATTTT. The chain is built from TRBV7-2 and TRBJ1-3, with D possibly being TRBD1 (5 bases). Germline V lookup: CDR1 SGHTA, CDR2 FQGNSA. The CDR3 length is 16 residues. V was pared by 0 bases and J by 0 bases, with 9 bases between.